This TCR beta chain originates from a study of monozygotic twins with inflammatory bowel disease. The germline V gene has CDR1 SGHTA and CDR2 FQGNSA. The CDR3 has 16 residues. Points on this clonotype: Antigen unknown.

Each TCR library used about 3,600 ng of total RNA. Reanalyzing the 5' RACE reads, TCRdb keeps one entry per CDR3 protein, without DNA. Its listing shows some 300,000 distinct CDR3 sequences. Points from the study as a whole: No difference in repertoire similarity was seen between concordant and discordant twins, possibly because power was limited.

Sequenced sample: blood. This chain links TRBV7-2 with TRBJ2-1; as DNA is missing, the TRBD2 call by TCRdb cannot be tested. The sequence was collected from a human donor with ulcerative colitis or Crohn's disease, or a healthy co-twin of an affected twin (not recorded which). CDR3 loop: CASSFQGTSVYNEQFF.